The rows below give T cell receptor beta chains drawn from one sample of a study of cytomegalovirus exposure and HLA in healthy donors. Profiling relied on immunoSEQ multiplex PCR, and the TCRdb table lists in-frame clones only, not all of them. This repertoire shows around 140,000 clones, approximately 10% found once; its top ten account for roughly 6.4%. The sequenced sample was PBMCs. These TCRs come from a woman aged 40-49 years in good health and CMV-seropositive. Both conserved end residues are part of each CDR3. D genes are given only for firm matches. Expanded clones are given a class, and other clones once, few, many or no size at all.

NA NA TRBJ1-6 TRBV27 TGTGCCAGCACCTTGGGGAGCTCCTATAATTCACCCCTCCACTTT CASTLGSSYNSPLHF
NA NA TRBJ1-1 TRBV7-8 TGTGCCAGCAGCCGTATGGACAGCTTAGGGGCTTTCTTT CASSRMDSLGAFF
TRBD1 NA TRBJ1-6 TRBV19 TGTGCCAGTAGTACCAGGGGGTCCTATAATTCACCCCTCCACTTT CASSTRGSYNSPLHF
NA few TRBJ1-5 TRBV5-1 TGCGCCAGCAGCTTGGCCGGGGGGAGCAATCAGCCCCAGCATTTT CASSLAGGSNQPQHF
NA NA TRBJ2-3 TRBV5-6 TGTGCCAGCAGCTTGAGGAGAGTCCGGGCAGATACGCAGTATTTT CASSLRRVRADTQYF
NA few TRBJ2-3 TRBV5-1 TGCGCCAGCAGCTTGCTTGGCGGGGATCCAGATACGCAGTATTTT CASSLLGGDPDTQYF
NA NA TRBJ1-2 TRBV5-1 TGCGCCAGCAGCCCGGGAGGGAGATTTACCTATGGCTACACCTTC CASSPGGRFTYGYTF
NA NA TRBJ1-5 TRBV2 TGTGCCAGCACCTCGGAGAGCAATCAGCCCCAGCATTTT CASTSESNQPQHF
NA NA TRBJ1-2 TRBV5-1 TGCGCCAGCAGCCTCTACTCCTCCTATGGCTACACCTTC CASSLYSSYGYTF
NA few TRBJ1-4 TRBV25-1 TGTGCCAGCACCCCCACACGTGGAGCAACTAATGAAAAACTGTTTTTT CASTPTRGATNEKLFF
NA few TRBJ1-2 TRBV4-2 TGTGCCAGCAGCCGATTAGGGGCGAAGGGCAGCCAATTATATGGCTACACCTTC CASSRLGAKGSQLYGYTF
NA few TRBJ1-3 TRBV4-3 TGCGCCAGCAGCCTAATACAGGTAGCTGGAAACACCATATATTTT CASSLIQVAGNTIYF